One sample yielded the 22 T cell receptor beta chains listed below, sequenced in a study of T cell responses to AZD1222 COVID-19 vaccine (dated by TCRdb to the early 2020s). Libraries came from the immunoSEQ multiplex PCR assay. TCRdb provides this immuneACCESS table in a form limited to in-frame rearrangements. Some clones are lacking; in checked studies, under half of them reflect an unresolved V gene, and why the rest are absent is not known. Across this sample there are around 200,000 clones, with roughly 92% seen only once. The top ten constitute about 1.5% of the sample. What this sample's time point label stands for: about 28 days (+/-7) after the second vaccine dose. This specimen consisted of peripheral blood, obtained 28 days after the second AZD1222 dose. The receptors were gathered from an adult who received the AZD1222 COVID-19 vaccine.

For the CDR3, the DNA is TGTGCCAGCAGCTTAAAACAGAGAAACTATGGCTACACCTTC. The encoded protein is CASSLKQRNYGYTF. The chain couples TRBV5-4 to TRBJ1-2; D is uncertain. The CDR3 length is 14 residues. Germline lookup yields CDR1 SGHNT and CDR2 YYREEE (reference sequence). V was trimmed by 2 bases and J by 2 bases, leaving 10 bases between them. The entire variable domain, with the rest obtained from reference TRBV5-4 and TRBJ1-2, is as follows: ETGVTQSPTHLIKTRGQQVTLRCSSQSGHNTVSWYQQALGQGPQFIFQYYREEENGRGNFPPRFSGLQFPNYSSELNVNALELDDSALYLCASSLKQRNYGYTFGSGTRLTVV.

This chain links TRBV2 with TRBJ1-5; 7 bases fit TRBD1. The germline gives CDR1 SNHLY, CDR2 FYNNEI. This CDR3 has 15 residues. V lost 6 bases and J lost 3; bases outside the gene matches: 8. CDR3 sequence (DNA): TGTGCCAGCAGCCGCCAGGGACAGTTCAATCAGCCCCAGCATTTT. Its translation is CASSRQGQFNQPQHF.

V usage is TRBV25-1 and J usage is TRBJ1-1; D possibly corresponds to TRBD1 (6 bases). The germline V gene encodes CDR1 MGHDK and CDR2 SYGVNS. Between the trimmed V and J ends, which lost 4 bases and 5 bases, there was a span of 14 bases. This CDR3 is built from 14 residues. CDR3 sequence: CASSGGGGETEAFF. The CDR3 bases are TGTGCCAGCAGTGGAGGGGGGGGCGAGACTGAAGCTTTCTTT.

This clone is a singleton in its sample. The gene calls are TRBV9 and TRBJ1-2; TRBD1 matches at 8 bases. The V gene end was trimmed by 3 bases and the J gene end by 4 bases; junction bases not matched to a gene: 8. In germline, CDR1 is SGDLS, CDR2 YYNGEE. The CDR3 is 15 amino acids. CDR3 protein: CASSGRTGPFYGYTF. DNA of the CDR3: TGTGCCAGCAGCGGAAGGACAGGGCCTTTCTATGGCTACACCTTC.

V gene TRBV2 combines with J gene TRBJ1-2, with D uncertain. From germline, CDR1 is SNHLY and CDR2 FYNNEI. The length of the CDR3 is 15 residues. V gave up 5 bases and J gave up 7 bases, with 20 bases separating them. This CDR3 is CASSNSPASFGGYTF. The DNA of the CDR3 is TGTGCCAGCAGTAACAGCCCCGCCTCTTTCGGTGGCTACACCTTC.

The V and J genes are TRBV7-2 and TRBJ1-6, with 7 bases fitting TRBD1. Germline V CDR1 and CDR2: SGHTA, FQGNSA. The CDR3 has 17 residues. V shed 5 bases, J shed 0 bases, and the junction held 7 bases outside the gene matches. The CDR3 DNA reads as TGTGCCAGCAGCGCCGAACAGGGGAGCTCCTATAATTCACCCCTCCACTTT. Its translation is CASSAEQGSSYNSPLHF.

The chain joins TRBV10-3 to TRBJ1-5; 9 bases agree with TRBD1. With V trimmed by 10 bases and J by 2 bases, 6 bases remained unmatched. In germline, CDR1 is ENHRY, CDR2 SYGVKD. This CDR3 region has 14 residues. The CDR3 loop reads CATRQGEGNQPQHF. The CDR3 nucleotides read TGTGCCACCAGACAGGGGGAAGGCAATCAGCCCCAGCATTTT.

The gene calls are TRBV19 and TRBJ1-1; 8 bases are shared with TRBD1. CDR1 and CDR2 from the germline V gene are LNHDA and SQIVND (reference sequence). This CDR3 is 12 amino acids long. With 5 bases clipped from V and 8 bases from J, the junction kept 4 bases outside the gene matches. DNA for the CDR3: TGTGCCAGTAGTGCTGGGACAGGAGAAGCTTTCTTT. Encoded protein: CASSAGTGEAFF.

The genes are TRBV18 and TRBJ2-3; 10 positions match TRBD2. This CDR3 region has 15 residues. V gave up 4 bases and J gave up 4 bases; unmatched junction bases: 5. CDR1 and CDR2 (germline): KGHSH, LQKENI. DNA for the CDR3: TGTGCCAGCTCACACGGGACTAGCGTTTCAGATACGCAGTATTTT. Its protein is CASSHGTSVSDTQYF.

The chain couples TRBV5-5 to TRBJ1-6; D is uncertain. Trimming removed 4 bases at V and 7 bases at J, with 12 bases between. The germline CDR1 and CDR2 sequences are SGHKS and YYEKEE (reference sequence). The CDR3 spans 14 residues. The CDR3 nucleotides are TGTGCCAGCAGCACCGCGGGAGGGAATTCACCCCTCCACTTT. Its translation: CASSTAGGNSPLHF.

The V and J genes are TRBV9 and TRBJ1-5; no clear D. CDR3 size: 12 residues. CDR1 is SGDLS, CDR2 YYNGEE, per germline. Between the trimmed V and J ends, which lost 8 bases and 2 bases, there was a span of 8 bases. For the CDR3, the DNA is TGTGCCAGTGGGGAGGGCAATCAGCCCCAGCATTTT. Protein product: CASGEGNQPQHF.

J is TRBJ2-3 and V is TRBV28, with D maybe TRBD1 (6 bases). Germline V CDR1 and CDR2: MDHEN, SYDVKM. V dropped 6 bases and J dropped 1 base, with 11 bases sitting between them. The CDR3 has 14 amino acids. Here the CDR3 DNA reads TGTGCCAGCAGCACCCCAGGGGGCACAGATACGCAGTATTTT. This codes for CASSTPGGTDTQYF.

The chain links TRBV11-3 to TRBJ1-1; 8 bases align to TRBD1. The germline gives CDR1 SGHNT, CDR2 YENEEA. There are 15 residues in the CDR3. Trimming cost V 5 bases and J 3 bases; bases outside gene matches: 8. The CDR3 reads CASSPSRGQDTEAFF. CDR3 in DNA: TGTGCCAGCAGCCCCTCCAGGGGGCAAGACACTGAAGCTTTCTTT.

This clone was found once. J is TRBJ1-5 and V is TRBV19; D is perhaps TRBD1 (6 bases). Germline V lookup: CDR1 LNHDA, CDR2 SQIVND (reference sequence). There are 15 residues in the CDR3. The V and J ends lost 3 bases and 6 bases respectively, with 15 bases between them. Here the CDR3 reads CASSIGQFSGQPQHF. Written as DNA, the CDR3 is TGTGCCAGTAGTATCGGACAGTTTTCAGGTCAGCCCCAGCATTTT.

This sequence joins TRBV6-2 or TRBV6-3 and TRBJ1-2, with TRBD1 matching 7 bases. There are 15 residues in the CDR3. V lost 4 bases, J lost 0 bases, and 5 bases stayed unmatched. In germline, CDR1 is MNHEY, CDR2 SVGEGT. The CDR3 protein is CASSFSGQTNYGYTF. The CDR3 nucleotides are TGTGCCAGCAGTTTCTCGGGACAGACTAACTATGGCTACACCTTC.

This chain connects TRBV21-1 to TRBJ2-2; the D call of TRBD1 is as the table states it, not checked on the DNA. TRBV21-1 is an annotated pseudogene. This CDR3 has 20 residues. CDR3 sequence (DNA): TGTGCCAGCAGCAAAGTTCAAGCTGTTAAGGATGCAGGGAACACCGGGGAGCTGTTTTTT. It codes for CASSKVQAVKDAGNTGELFF.

The rearrangement links TRBV5-6 to TRBJ2-7; maybe TRBD1 (8 bases). The CDR3 covers 13 residues. The germline CDR1 and CDR2 sequences are SGHDT and YYEEEE. The V end was cut by 6 bases, the J end by 3 bases, with 13 bases between. The DNA for the CDR3 is TGTGCCAGCATTACAGGGGGGGACTACGAGCAGTACTTC. It encodes CASITGGDYEQYF. The full variable domain, rest sourced from reference TRBV5-6 and TRBJ2-7, is DAGVTQSPTHLIKTRGQQVTLRCSPKSGHDTVSWYQQALGQGPQFIFQYYEEEERQRGNFPDRFSGHQFPNYSSELNVNALLLGDSALYLCASITGGDYEQYFGPGTRLTVT.

The CDR3 coding sequence is TGTGCCAGCAGTACCCCTGGGGTACCCACTGAAGCTTTCTTT. Translating it yields CASSTPGVPTEAFF. The chain combines TRBV6-5 with TRBJ1-1; the D is unclear. Trimming stripped 5 bases from V and 4 bases from J, with 14 bases between. Germline CDR1 is MNHEY and CDR2 is SVGAGI. This CDR3 is built from 14 residues.

This rearrangement joins TRBV11-2 to TRBJ2-1; D uncertain. This CDR3 has 14 amino acids. Germline V gene data show CDR1 as SGHAT and CDR2 as FQNNGV. Trimming took off 2 bases at V and 7 bases at J, with 12 bases between the two ends. The CDR3 DNA reads TGTGCCAGCAGCTTACGCCCTTTCGTTAATGAGCAGTTCTTC. Amino acid sequence: CASSLRPFVNEQFF.

In regard to this clone: One end of the junction is discordant with germline, which a read error may explain. The chain links TRBV30 to TRBJ1-2; the D gene is possibly TRBD1 (5 bases). The CDR3 length is 12 residues. CDR1 GTSNPN and CDR2 SVGIG come from the germline V gene (reference sequence). The CDR3 DNA is TGTGCCTGGAGTGTTGGGGGGTATGCCTACACCTTC. Residues: CAWSVGGYAYTF.

CDR3 DNA: TGTGCCAGCAGCTACGACTACCCCGGAGAAGCTTTCTTT. Protein product: CASSYDYPGEAFF. J is TRBJ1-1 and V is TRBV5-4; D gene unclear. CDR1 and CDR2 from the germline V gene are SGHNT and YYREEE (reference sequence). Trimming removed 3 bases at V and 8 bases at J, with 14 bases between. CDR3 length: 13 amino acids. Full variable domain (remainder filled in from reference TRBV5-4 and TRBJ1-1): ETGVTQSPTHLIKTRGQQVTLRCSSQSGHNTVSWYQQALGQGPQFIFQYYREEENGRGNFPPRFSGLQFPNYSSELNVNALELDDSALYLCASSYDYPGEAFFGQGTRLTVV.

The rearrangement links TRBV7-2 to TRBJ2-1; tentatively, D is TRBD2 (5 bases). Trimming stripped 2 bases from V and 4 bases from J, with 12 bases between. Germline V CDR1 and CDR2: SGHTA, FQGNSA. The length of the CDR3 is 15 residues. CDR3 residues: CASSLMRARYNEQFF. DNA of the CDR3: TGTGCCAGCAGCTTAATGCGGGCCAGGTACAATGAGCAGTTCTTC.